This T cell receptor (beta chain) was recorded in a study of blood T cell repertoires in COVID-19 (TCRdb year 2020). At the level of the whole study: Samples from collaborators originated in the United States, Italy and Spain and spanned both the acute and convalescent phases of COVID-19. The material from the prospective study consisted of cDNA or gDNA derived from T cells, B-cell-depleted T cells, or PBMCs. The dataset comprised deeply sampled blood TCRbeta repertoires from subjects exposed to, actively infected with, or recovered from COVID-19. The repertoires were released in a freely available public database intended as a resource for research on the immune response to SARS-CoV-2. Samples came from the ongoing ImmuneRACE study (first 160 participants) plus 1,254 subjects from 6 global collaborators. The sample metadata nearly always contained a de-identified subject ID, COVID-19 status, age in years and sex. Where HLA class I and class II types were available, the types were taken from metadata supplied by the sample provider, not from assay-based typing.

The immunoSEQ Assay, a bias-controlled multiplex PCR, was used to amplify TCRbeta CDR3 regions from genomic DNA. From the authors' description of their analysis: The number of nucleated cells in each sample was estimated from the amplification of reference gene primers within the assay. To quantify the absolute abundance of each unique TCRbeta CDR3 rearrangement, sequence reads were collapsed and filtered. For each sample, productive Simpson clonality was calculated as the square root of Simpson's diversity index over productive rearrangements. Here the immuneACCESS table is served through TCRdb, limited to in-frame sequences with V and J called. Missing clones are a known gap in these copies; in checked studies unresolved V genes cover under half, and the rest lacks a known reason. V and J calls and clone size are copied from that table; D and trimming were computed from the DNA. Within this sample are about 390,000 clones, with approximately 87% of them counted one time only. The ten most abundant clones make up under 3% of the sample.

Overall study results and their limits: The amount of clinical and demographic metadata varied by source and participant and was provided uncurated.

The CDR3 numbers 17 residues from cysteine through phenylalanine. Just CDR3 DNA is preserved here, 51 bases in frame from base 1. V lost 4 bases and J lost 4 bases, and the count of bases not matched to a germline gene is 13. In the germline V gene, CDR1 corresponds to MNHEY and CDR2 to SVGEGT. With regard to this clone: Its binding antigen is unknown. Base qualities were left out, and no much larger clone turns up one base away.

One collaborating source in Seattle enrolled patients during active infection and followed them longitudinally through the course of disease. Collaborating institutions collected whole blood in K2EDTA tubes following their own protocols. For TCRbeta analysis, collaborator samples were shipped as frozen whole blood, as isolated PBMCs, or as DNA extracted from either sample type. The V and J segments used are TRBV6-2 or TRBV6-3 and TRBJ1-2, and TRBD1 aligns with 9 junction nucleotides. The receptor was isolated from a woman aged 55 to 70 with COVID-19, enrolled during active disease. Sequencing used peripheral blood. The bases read TGTGCCAGCAGTTCAACCGGGACAGGGAGTTTAAGCTATGGCTACACCTTC. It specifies CASSSTGTGSLSYGYTF.